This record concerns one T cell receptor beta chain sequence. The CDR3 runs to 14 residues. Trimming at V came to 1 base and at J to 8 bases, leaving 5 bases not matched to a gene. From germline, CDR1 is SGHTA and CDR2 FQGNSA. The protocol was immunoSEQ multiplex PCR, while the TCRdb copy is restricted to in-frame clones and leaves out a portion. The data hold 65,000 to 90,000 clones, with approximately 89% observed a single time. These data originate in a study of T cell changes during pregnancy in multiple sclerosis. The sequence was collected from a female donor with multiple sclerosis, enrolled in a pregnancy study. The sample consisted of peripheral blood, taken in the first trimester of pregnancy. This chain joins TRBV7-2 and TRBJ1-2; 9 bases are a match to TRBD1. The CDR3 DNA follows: TGTGCCAGCAGCTTAGAGGGGACAGGGACGGGCTACACCTTC. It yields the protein CASSLEGTGTGYTF.